This TCR beta chain was profiled in a study of blood T cell repertoires in COVID-19. Background on the study: Researchers got acute and convalescent COVID-19 samples from the United States, Italy and Spain. Sample material is recorded as cDNA or gDNA derived from T cells, B-cell-depleted T cells, or PBMCs.

CDR1 and CDR2 (germline): SGHAT, FQNNGV. The V gene lost 5 bases and the J gene lost 7 bases, with 15 bases spanning the gap. This CDR3 is 13 amino acids long. How the authors handled the data: Counts of nucleated cells, estimated from reference gene primer amplification, were obtained. The repertoire was sequenced with immunoSEQ multiplex PCR; TCRdb's copy has only in-frame clones and lacks some. D and trimming come from the DNA, and the V and J calls and clone size come from that table. The table has over 15,000 clones, around 87% seen once. The source is a human donor in a cohort sampled during active COVID-19. This chain uses TRBV11-2 with TRBJ2-7; D not resolved. Sequencing was performed on peripheral blood. CDR3 coding DNA: TGTGCCAGCAGCGCAGAGGTCAAAGAGGAGCAGTACTTC. Its protein product is CASSAEVKEEQYF. Full variable domain (outside the CDR3, taken from reference TRBV11-2 and TRBJ2-7): EAGVAQSPRYKIIEKRQSVAFWCNPISGHATLYWYQQILGQGPKLLIQFQNNGVVDDSQLPKDRFSAERLKGVDSTLKIQPAKLEDSAVYLCASSAEVKEEQYFGPGTRLTVT.